This T cell receptor (beta chain) was identified during a study of early T cells in non-severe SARS-CoV-2 infection. Germline CDR1 and CDR2: LNHDA and SQIVND (reference sequence). The V end lost 5 bases, the J end lost 4 bases, and 17 bases lay between the germline ends. The CDR3 is 15 amino acids. This clonotype was detected many times. Its antigen is undetermined. Each CDR3 protein gets one entry after TCRdb re-called the 5' RACE reads with MiXCR. The table has around 84,000 distinct CDR3 sequences, around an eighth seen once. Study-wide results and limits: Matching against VDJdb likely underestimated virus-specific expansions, favoring anti-spike CD8.

The chain couples TRBV19 to TRBJ1-2; the D gene is possibly TRBD1 (5 bases). The TCR comes from an adult who was a healthcare worker with PCR-confirmed SARS-CoV-2 infection or an uninfected control (not recorded which). Specimen: whole blood. The CDR3 here is CASSPSGGAGYGYTF. As DNA, the CDR3 is TGTGCCAGTAGTCCCTCCGGCGGGGCGGGCTATGGCTACACCTTC.